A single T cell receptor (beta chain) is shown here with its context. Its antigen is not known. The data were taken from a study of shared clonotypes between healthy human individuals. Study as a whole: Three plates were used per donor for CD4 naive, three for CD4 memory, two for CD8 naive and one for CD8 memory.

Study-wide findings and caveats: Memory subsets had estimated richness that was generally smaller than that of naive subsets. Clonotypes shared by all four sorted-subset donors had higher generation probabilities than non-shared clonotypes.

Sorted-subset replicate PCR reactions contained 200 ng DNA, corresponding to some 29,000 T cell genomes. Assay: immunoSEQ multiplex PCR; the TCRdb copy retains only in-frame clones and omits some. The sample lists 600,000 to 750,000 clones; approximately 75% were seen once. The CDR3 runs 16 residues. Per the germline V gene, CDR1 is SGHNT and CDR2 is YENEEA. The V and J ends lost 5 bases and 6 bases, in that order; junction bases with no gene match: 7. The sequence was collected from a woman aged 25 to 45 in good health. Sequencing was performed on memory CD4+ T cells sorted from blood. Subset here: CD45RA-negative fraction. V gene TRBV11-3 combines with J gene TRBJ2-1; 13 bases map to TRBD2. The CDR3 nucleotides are TGTGCCAGCAGCCACCGGACTAGCGGGAGTAGCAATGAGCAGTTCTTC. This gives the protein CASSHRTSGSSNEQFF.